This T cell receptor beta chain is from a study of blood T cell repertoires in COVID-19. Study background: From T cells, B-cell-depleted T cells, or PBMCs came the material, which was cDNA or gDNA.

Germline CDR1 is SGHRS and CDR2 is YFSETQ. This CDR3 contains 14 residues. J was trimmed by 8 bases and V by 4 bases; bases with no gene match: 4. The participants were between roughly 18 and 100 years old and came from some 23 US areas. Participants in the exposed group had met a COVID-19 case in the 2 weeks before joining the study. The protocol was immunoSEQ multiplex PCR, while the TCRdb copy is restricted to in-frame clones and leaves out a portion. The sample holds 400,000 to 500,000 clones, around nine tenths seen once. The rearrangement joins TRBV5-1 to TRBJ2-2; TRBD2 matches at 11 bases. The sequenced material came from PBMCs or T cells enriched from blood (not recorded which). The TCR sequence derives from a woman aged 18-29 years who had been exposed to COVID-19. The CDR3 reads CASSPGTSGGELFF. CDR3 nucleotide sequence: TGCGCCAGCAGCCCGGGGACTAGCGGTGGGGAGCTGTTTTTT.